This T cell receptor (beta chain) was sequenced during a study of shared clonotypes between healthy human individuals. V gave up 3 bases and J gave up 4 bases, with 16 bases separating them. From germline, CDR1 is SNHLY and CDR2 FYNNEI. CDR3 length: 16 amino acids. In the authors' workflow: Quality scores were absent from the junction-only immunoSEQ sequences, so filtering differed. Generated by immunoSEQ multiplex PCR, the TCRdb table keeps only in-frame clones and is missing some. V and J calls and clone size come straight from that table; D and trimming were deduced from the DNA. The data contain about 2 million clones, approximately 95% of them singletons. Study-wide results and limits: Expectations were that clonotype sharing among donors would be affected by sequencing depth. Larger richness was generally estimated for naive than memory subsets. A reduction in generation probabilities was seen for non-shared clonotypes relative to those shared by all four donors.

Only CD45RO-negative cells positively selected for CCR7 counted as naive CD8 cells, so terminally differentiated effector memory CD45RA+ cells were excluded. As concerns this clone: No antigen is known for it.

The TCR was taken from a man aged 18 to 29 in good health. The rearrangement links TRBV2 to TRBJ2-1; tentatively, D is TRBD2 (6 bases). Specimen: naive CD8+ T cells sorted from blood. CDR3 region: CASSDGGSMIYNEQFF. Here the CDR3 DNA reads TGTGCCAGCAGTGATGGGGGGTCCATGATATACAATGAGCAGTTCTTC. Full variable domain (rest looked up from reference TRBV2 and TRBJ2-1): EPEVTQTPSHQVTQMGQEVILRCVPISNHLYFYWYRQILGQKVEFLVSFYNNEISEKSEIFDDQFSVERPDGSNFTLKIRSTKLEDSAMYFCASSDGGSMIYNEQFFGPGTRLTVL.